This TCR beta chain was observed in a study of OX40 agonist ivuxolimab in advanced cancers. About the study as a whole: Ivuxolimab, which targeted the costimulatory receptor OX40 (CD134), was an agonistic, fully human IgG2 monoclonal antibody. Intravenous ivuxolimab was administered to patients every 2 weeks at six dose levels: 0.01, 0.1, 0.3, 1.5, 3 and 10 mg/kg. The point of sequencing TCRbeta in the periphery was to test whether ivuxolimab changed TCR sequence diversity and drove clonal T-cell expansion. Among the 52 dose-escalation patients, some 20 had hepatocellular carcinoma, roughly 15 melanoma, 9 renal cell carcinoma and 9 head and neck cancer. A male proportion of around 83% and a mean age of roughly 58 years, ranging from roughly 23 to 79, were recorded for the dose-escalation cohort. Partial responses occurred in three dose-escalation patients: two with cutaneous melanoma and one with hepatocellular carcinoma. Patients were allowed to have had prior anti-PD-1, anti-PD-L1 or anti-CTLA-4 therapy, and roughly two fifths of the dose-escalation patients had been treated with checkpoint inhibitors. The paper describes the monotherapy dose-escalation part (N of about 47 patients) of the phase I trial of ivuxolimab. Results and caveats for the whole study, not just this receptor: On average, CD8+ T cells showed more expanded clones than CD4+ T cells after ivuxolimab. Low levels of normalized T-cell clonal expansion were also seen in some patients who did not respond. The antigen specificity of the peripheral T cells that underwent clonal expansion was not determined. Partial responders in the 0.1-3.0 mg/kg groups had among the lowest normalized peripheral clonal expansion, especially among CD8+ T cells. At doses from 0.1 to 3.0 mg/kg, clonal expansion was seen in both CD4+ and CD8+ blood T cells between baseline and week 6.

Notes on this clone: Which antigen it targets is not known. Base qualities were left out, and no much larger clone turns up one base away.

Based on the germline V gene, the CDR1 and CDR2 sequences are WSHSY and SAAADI. V drops 3 bases and J drops 7 bases, leaving 4 bases in between. From the cysteine up to the phenylalanine, the CDR3 has a length of 11 residues. Here the CDR3 DNA is all that survives: 33 bases in frame from base 1. Patients with autoimmune disease history or receiving systemic immunosuppression were excluded from the trial. Peripheral blood for TCR sequencing was collected from all dose cohorts at baseline, on cycle 4 day 1, and on cycle 7 day 1. Samples came from an open-label, multicenter, first-in-human phase I dose-escalation trial of ivuxolimab. The trial enrolled adults with locally advanced or metastatic head and neck squamous cell, hepatocellular, melanoma or renal cell carcinoma. Before TCR sequencing, CD4+ T cells and CD8+ T cells were sorted from peripheral blood as separate populations. Genomic DNA was isolated from the sorted cells so that the TCRbeta CDR3 region could be sequenced. The immunoSEQ Assay was used to sequence the TCRbeta CDR3 regions. TCRdb holds this immuneACCESS table with in-frame rearrangements only. Some clones are missing; in checked studies, unresolved V genes explain under half, and the rest has no known cause. Within this sample are around 20,000 clones, with about 70% of them counted one time only. 15% to 20% of the sample goes to the ten largest clones.

This chain is built from TRBV10-2 and TRBJ2-1; the D gene cannot be named for sure. This specimen consisted of CD4+ or CD8+ T cells sorted from blood, obtained in a trial of the OX40 agonist ivuxolimab. The TCR originated in an adult with an advanced solid tumor such as melanoma, head and neck, liver or kidney cancer. The DNA sequence is given as TGCGCCAGCAGTGAATGGAATGAGCAGTTCTTC. It translates as CASSEWNEQFF.